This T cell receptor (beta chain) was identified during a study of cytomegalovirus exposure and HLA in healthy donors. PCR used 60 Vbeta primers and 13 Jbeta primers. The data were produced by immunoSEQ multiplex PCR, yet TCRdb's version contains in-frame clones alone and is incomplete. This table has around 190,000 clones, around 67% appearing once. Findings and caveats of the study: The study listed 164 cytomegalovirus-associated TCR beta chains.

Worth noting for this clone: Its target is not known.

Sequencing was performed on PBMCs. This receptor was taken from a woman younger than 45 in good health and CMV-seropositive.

The CDR3 coding sequence is TGTGCCAGCAGCTCCCTAAGAAAGGGAGCCAAGGCGCAAGAGACCCAGTACTTC. This encodes CASSSLRKGAKAQETQYF. This chain connects TRBV11-2 to TRBJ2-5; D possibly corresponds to TRBD2 (5 bases). The CDR3 is made up of 18 amino acids. CDR1 is SGHAT, CDR2 FQNNGV, per germline. V was cut by 4 bases and J by 2 bases, with 23 bases left in between.